A selection of T cell receptor beta chains follows, all from one sample in a study of spatial heterogeneity in lung cancer. TCRdb passed the 5' RACE reads through MiXCR, listing each CDR3 protein once. The table includes about 10,000 distinct CDR3 sequences, 12% detected once. The sequencing here drew on lung tumor tissue, taken at surgery. The receptors originated from a male donor with early-stage non-small cell lung cancer. Each CDR3 is given with its conserved first and last residue. The D gene is left open where the match is weak. Not every row has a clone size; where given, it reads once, few, many or a size class.

-,TRBV7-9,TRBJ1-1,many,CASSLNTEAFF,TGTGCCAGCAGCTTGAACACTGAAGCTTTCTTT
-,TRBV28,TRBJ2-6,-,CASSLGWETGANVLTF,TGTGCCAGCAGTCTAGGATGGGAAACTGGGGCCAACGTCCTGACTTTC
TRBD1,TRBV6-6,TRBJ1-4,-,CASSSVTGGDEKLFF,TGTGCCAGCAGTTCCGTGACAGGGGGCGATGAAAAACTGTTTTTT
TRBD2,TRBV11-2,TRBJ2-3,-,CASSPVDGLGTDTQYF,TGTGCCAGCAGCCCAGTGGATGGACTAGGAACAGATACGCAGTATTTT
TRBD1,TRBV27,TRBJ2-4,large,CASSTAGTDEYF,TGTGCCAGCAGTACGGCCGGGACAGATGAATACTTC
TRBD1,TRBV6-1,TRBJ1-4,many,CASNTAGGSEKLFF,TGTGCCAGCAATACCGCAGGGGGAAGTGAAAAACTGTTTTTT
TRBD1,TRBV7-9,TRBJ1-2,medium-sized,CASSLARTGYGYTF,TGTGCCAGCAGCTTAGCCCGGACAGGGTATGGCTACACCTTC
-,TRBV29-1,TRBJ2-1,many,CSVDASSFYNEQFF,TGCAGCGTTGATGCTAGCAGCTTCTACAATGAGCAGTTCTTC
-,TRBV2,TRBJ1-5,many,CASKAGEQPQHF,TGTGCCAGCAAGGCAGGAGAACAGCCCCAGCATTTT
-,TRBV27,TRBJ1-2,many,CASSRIQGFNYGYTF,TGTGCCAGCAGCCGGATACAGGGATTCAACTATGGCTACACCTTC
TRBD2,TRBV3-1,TRBJ2-1,many,CASSPREREYNEQFF,TGTGCCAGCAGCCCCCGTGAGCGGGAGTACAATGAGCAGTTCTTC
-,TRBV5-4,TRBJ1-1,many,CASSLEGLNTEAFF,TGTGCCAGCAGCTTGGAGGGGCTGAACACTGAAGCTTTCTTT
TRBD2,TRBV11-1,TRBJ2-3,many,CASSLVGNGLAGATDTQYF,TGTGCCAGCAGCTTGGTTGGAAACGGCTTAGCGGGTGCTACAGATACGCAGTATTTT
-,TRBV24-1,TRBJ2-1,many,CATSSLYSYNEQFF,TGTGCCACCTCCTCTCTCTACTCCTACAATGAGCAGTTCTTC
-,TRBV9,TRBJ2-1,medium-sized,CASSINPESPVDYNEQFF,TGTGCCAGCAGCATAAACCCCGAGAGTCCCGTCGACTACAATGAGCAGTTCTTC
-,TRBV7-2,TRBJ2-7,medium-sized,CASSLGSLGRGEYEQYF,TGTGCCAGCAGCTTAGGGTCCTTGGGCAGGGGAGAATACGAGCAGTACTTC